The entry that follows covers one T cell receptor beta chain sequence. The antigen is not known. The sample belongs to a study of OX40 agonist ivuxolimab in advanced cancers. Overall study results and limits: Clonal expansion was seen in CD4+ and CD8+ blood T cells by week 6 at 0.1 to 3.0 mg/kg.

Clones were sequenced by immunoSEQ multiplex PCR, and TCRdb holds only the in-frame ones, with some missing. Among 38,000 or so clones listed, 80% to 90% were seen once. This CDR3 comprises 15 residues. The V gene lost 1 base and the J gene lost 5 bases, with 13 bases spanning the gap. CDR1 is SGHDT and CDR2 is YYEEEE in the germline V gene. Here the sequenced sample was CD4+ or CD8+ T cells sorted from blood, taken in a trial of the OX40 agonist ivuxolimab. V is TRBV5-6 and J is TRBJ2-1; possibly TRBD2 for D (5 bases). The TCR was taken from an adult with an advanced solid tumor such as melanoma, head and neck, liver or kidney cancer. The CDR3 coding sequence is TGTGCCAGCAGCTTGAGAGGGTACGGACACAATGAGCAGTTCTTC. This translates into CASSLRGYGHNEQFF.